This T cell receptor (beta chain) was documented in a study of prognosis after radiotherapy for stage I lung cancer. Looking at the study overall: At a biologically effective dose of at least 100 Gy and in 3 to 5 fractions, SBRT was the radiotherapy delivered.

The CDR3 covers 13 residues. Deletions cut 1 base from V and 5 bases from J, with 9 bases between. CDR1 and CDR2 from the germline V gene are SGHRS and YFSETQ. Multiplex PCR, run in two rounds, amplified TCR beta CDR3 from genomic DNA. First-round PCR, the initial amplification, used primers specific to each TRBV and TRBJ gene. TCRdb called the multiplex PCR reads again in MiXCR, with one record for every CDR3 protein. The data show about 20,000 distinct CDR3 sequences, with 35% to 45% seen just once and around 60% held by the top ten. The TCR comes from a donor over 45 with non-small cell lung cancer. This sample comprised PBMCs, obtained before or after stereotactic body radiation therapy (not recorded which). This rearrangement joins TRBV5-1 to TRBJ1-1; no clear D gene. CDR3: CASSLNGETEAFF. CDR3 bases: TGCGCCAGCAGCTTGAATGGGGAAACTGAAGCTTTCTTT.